The 20 T cell receptor beta chains below come from one sample, sequenced in a study of OX40 agonist ivuxolimab in advanced cancers. Profiled with immunoSEQ multiplex PCR; TCRdb holds only in-frame clones, not every one. The profile shows over 55,000 clones, around 83% of them singletons. The material was CD4+ or CD8+ T cells sorted from blood, obtained in a trial of the OX40 agonist ivuxolimab. These receptors came from an adult with an advanced solid tumor such as melanoma, head and neck, liver or kidney cancer.

The J gene is TRBJ2-1, the V gene TRBV6-1; D might be TRBD1 (6 bases). Looked up from germline, CDR1 is MNHNS and CDR2 is SASEGT. The CDR3 is made up of 15 amino acids. V was pared by 5 bases and J by 5 bases, with 16 bases between. CDR3 nucleotides: TGTGCCAGCAGTCTCAACGGACAGTTCAACAATGAGCAGTTCTTC. Encoded protein: CASSLNGQFNNEQFF.

This clone was recorded only once. This chain joins TRBV6-5 and TRBJ2-7; D is possibly TRBD2 (7 bases). CDR1 and CDR2 (germline): MNHEY, SVGAGI. The CDR3 runs to 15 residues. V lost 2 bases to trimming and J lost 6 bases, with 17 bases between them. The CDR3 protein is CASSYASGGAGEQYF. The CDR3 coding sequence is TGTGCCAGCAGTTACGCCTCTGGGGGGGCGGGCGAGCAGTACTTC.

The rearrangement joins TRBV9 to TRBJ2-7, with no clear D. This CDR3 spans 15 amino acids. Trimming shortened V by 0 bases and J by 0 bases, and 10 bases separated the two germline ends. CDR1 is SGDLS and CDR2 is YYNGEE in the germline V gene. CDR3 DNA sequence: TGTGCCAGCAGCGTAGGTATAGGGATCTCCTACGAGCAGTACTTC. Amino acids: CASSVGIGISYEQYF.

The V gene is TRBV19, the J gene TRBJ1-5; 10 bases line up with TRBD1. Per germline, CDR1 LNHDA and CDR2 SQIVND (reference sequence). Trimming took 3 bases from V and 6 from J; bases not matched to a gene: 8. The CDR3 is made up of 16 amino acids. This CDR3 reads CASSITGQGGFQPQHF. In DNA form, the CDR3 reads TGTGCCAGTAGTATTACAGGACAGGGGGGTTTTCAGCCCCAGCATTTT.

The CDR3 loop reads CASSPLWGVQETQYF. The CDR3 coding sequence is TGTGCCAGCAGTCCCCTATGGGGGGTGCAAGAGACCCAGTACTTC. V gene TRBV27 combines with J gene TRBJ2-5, with D perhaps TRBD2 (6 bases). The ends were cut back, 5 bases at V and 2 bases at J, with 15 bases in the middle. Germline values: CDR1 MNHEY, CDR2 SMNVEV (reference sequence). The CDR3 covers 15 residues.

The CDR3 DNA sequence: TGTGCCAGCAGTTACGGGCTAAACGACAATGGCTACACCTTC. The encoded protein is CASSYGLNDNGYTF. The gene calls are TRBV6-5 and TRBJ1-2; no reliable D call. CDR3 length: 14 amino acids. Trimming stripped 2 bases from V and 6 bases from J, with 13 bases between. Germline values: CDR1 MNHEY, CDR2 SVGAGI.

The V gene is TRBV5-1, the J gene TRBJ1-1; D unclear. Germline CDR1 SGHRS, CDR2 YFSETQ. This CDR3 comprises 14 residues. Deletions cut 1 base from V and 4 bases from J, with 11 bases between. The CDR3 protein is CASSLTYGATEAFF. CDR3 DNA: TGCGCCAGCAGCTTGACCTACGGAGCCACTGAAGCTTTCTTT.

The CDR3 reads CASSVRDRGPNYGYTF. The CDR3 DNA is TGTGCCAGCAGCGTCCGGGACAGGGGGCCTAACTATGGCTACACCTTC. This chain uses TRBV5-4 with TRBJ1-2; 12 positions match TRBD1. This CDR3 is built from 16 residues. V lost 4 bases, J lost 0 bases, and 4 bases stayed unmatched. Germline-derived CDR1 and CDR2 are SGHNT and YYREEE (reference sequence).

The chain links TRBV15 to TRBJ1-6; D remains ambiguous. The CDR3 sequence is 13 residues long. V lost 5 bases and J 9 bases, leaving 11 bases between the germline ends. Germline loops: CDR1 LNHNV, CDR2 YYDKDF (reference sequence). In DNA form, the CDR3 reads TGTGCCACCAGCGGAAGGACGAGTTCACCCCTCCACTTT. It specifies CATSGRTSSPLHF.

The chain carries TRBV13 and TRBJ2-2; 7 bases align to TRBD2. In germline, CDR1 is PRHDT, CDR2 FYEKMQ (reference sequence). Trimming took 4 bases from V and 7 from J; bases not matched to a gene: 6. This CDR3 is 14 amino acids long. In DNA, the CDR3 is TGTGCCAGCAGCTCGGGGACTATCCTCGGGGAGCTGTTTTTT. Its translation is CASSSGTILGELFF.

The chain carries TRBV19 and TRBJ1-6; 11 bases align to TRBD1. The V gene end was trimmed by 5 bases and the J gene end by 9 bases; junction bases not matched to a gene: 6. CDR3 length: 15 amino acids. CDR1 is LNHDA and CDR2 is SQIVND in the germline V gene (reference sequence). CDR3 nucleotides: TGTGCCAGTAGTTCGGCCGGGACAGGGGGTTCACCCCTCCACTTT. Translated: CASSSAGTGGSPLHF.

The V gene is TRBV6-1, the J gene TRBJ1-5, with 7 bases aligning to TRBD1. The V gene end was trimmed by 8 bases and the J gene end by 0 bases; junction bases not matched to a gene: 7. From germline, CDR1 is MNHNS and CDR2 SASEGT. CDR3 length: 15 residues. The CDR3 region is CASEGGQHSNQPQHF. The CDR3 region has the DNA TGTGCCAGCGAGGGGGGACAGCATAGCAATCAGCCCCAGCATTTT.

The V and J genes are TRBV27 and TRBJ2-7; D remains ambiguous. V gave up 6 bases and J gave up 2 bases, with 5 bases separating them. Germline assignment: CDR1 MNHEY and CDR2 SMNVEV (reference sequence). The CDR3 sequence is 11 residues long. CDR3 nucleotides: TGTGCCAGCAGATCAACCTACGAGCAGTACTTC. This gives the protein CASRSTYEQYF.

This chain joins TRBV29-1 and TRBJ1-4; no clear D gene. V dropped 6 bases and J dropped 7 bases, with 18 bases sitting between them. CDR3 length: 14 amino acids. Germline lookup yields CDR1 SQVTM and CDR2 ANQGSEA. The CDR3, as DNA: TGCAGCGTGGCCGAGGGATTAGTTGCTGAAAAACTGTTTTTT. Translated: CSVAEGLVAEKLFF.

This clone was observed a single time. The V and J genes are TRBV6-5 and TRBJ2-2; 9 bases align to TRBD1. The germline CDR1 and CDR2 sequences are MNHEY and SVGAGI. Trimming at V came to 6 bases and at J to 7 bases, leaving 9 bases not matched to a gene. The CDR3 spans 15 residues. The CDR3: CASSTGQGIFGELFF. The CDR3 region has the DNA TGTGCCAGCAGCACGGGACAGGGCATTTTCGGGGAGCTGTTTTTT.

The rearrangement uses TRBV11-1 and TRBJ1-5, with TRBD1 identical over 9 bases. The CDR3 is made up of 18 amino acids. After removal of 1 base from V and 0 bases from J, the junction contained 7 bases not matched to a gene. Germline CDR1 SGHAT, CDR2 FQDESV (reference sequence). The CDR3 loop reads CASSLVRTGEFSNQPQHF. The CDR3, as DNA: TGTGCCAGCAGCTTAGTTAGGACAGGGGAATTTAGCAATCAGCCCCAGCATTTT. Looking up the rest from reference TRBV11-1 and TRBJ1-5 gives the full variable domain: EAEVAQSPRYKITEKSQAVAFWCDPISGHATLYWYRQILGQGPELLVQFQDESVVDDSQLPKDRFSAERLKGVDSTLKIQPAELGDSAMYLCASSLVRTGEFSNQPQHFGDGTRLSIL.

The chain combines TRBV5-6 with TRBJ1-2; TRBD1 aligns across 10 bases. CDR1 SGHDT and CDR2 YYEEEE come from the germline V gene. V lost 1 base to trimming and J lost 3 bases; unmatched junction nucleotides: 9. The CDR3 is made up of 17 amino acids. The CDR3 DNA reads as TGTGCCAGCAGCTTGATTCCGGGACAGGGGAAGGACTATGGCTACACCTTC. This encodes CASSLIPGQGKDYGYTF. The entire variable domain, with the rest obtained from reference TRBV5-6 and TRBJ1-2, is as follows: DAGVTQSPTHLIKTRGQQVTLRCSPKSGHDTVSWYQQALGQGPQFIFQYYEEEERQRGNFPDRFSGHQFPNYSSELNVNALLLGDSALYLCASSLIPGQGKDYGYTFGSGTRLTVV.

The CDR3 loop is CSVEDNGQPQHF. CDR3 DNA: TGCAGCGTTGAAGACAATGGCCAGCCCCAGCATTTT. The chain uses TRBV29-1 and TRBJ1-5, with D unclear. From germline, CDR1 is SQVTM and CDR2 ANQGSEA. V dropped 0 bases and J dropped 7 bases, with 7 bases sitting between them. The CDR3 extends over 12 amino acids.

The chain combines TRBV11-3 with TRBJ2-3, with 13 bases lining up with TRBD2. The CDR3 sequence is 16 residues long. Looked up from germline, CDR1 is SGHNT and CDR2 is YENEEA. V shed 0 bases, J shed 6 bases, and the junction held 3 bases outside the gene matches. CDR3 amino acids: CASSLELAGGSDTQYF. The CDR3 DNA reads as TGTGCCAGCAGCTTAGAACTAGCGGGGGGGTCCGATACGCAGTATTTT.

The chain carries TRBV5-1 and TRBJ2-2; possible D gene TRBD1, 7 bases. The V end was cut by 1 base, the J end by 1 base, with 11 bases between. The CDR3 runs 16 residues. CDR1 and CDR2 from the germline V gene are SGHRS and YFSETQ. The CDR3 reads CASSLNQGGNTGELFF. The CDR3 DNA follows: TGCGCCAGCAGCTTGAACCAGGGGGGGAACACCGGGGAGCTGTTTTTT.